This is a list of T cell receptor beta chains from one sample in a study of OX40 agonist ivuxolimab in advanced cancers. TCRdb's table, derived via immunoSEQ multiplex PCR, lists solely in-frame clones and lacks some. The sample lists 49,000 or so clones; around 84% were seen once. Here the sequenced sample was CD4+ or CD8+ T cells sorted from blood, taken in a trial of the OX40 agonist ivuxolimab. All receptors derive from an adult with an advanced solid tumor such as melanoma, head and neck, liver or kidney cancer. The CDR3 runs from the conserved cysteine through the conserved F or W. D genes are given only for firm matches.

TRBJ1-5,TRBV4-1,-,TGCGCCAGCAGCCAACTGGCAGCCAGGGATCAGCCCCAGCATTTT,CASSQLAARDQPQHF
TRBJ2-3,TRBV9,-,TGTGCCAGCAGCGTAGGAAGGGATACGCAGTATTTT,CASSVGRDTQYF
TRBJ2-3,TRBV5-1,TRBD2,TGCGCCAGCAGTACTCGGGGGGGAGGACCTAGCACAGATACGCAGTATTTT,CASSTRGGGPSTDTQYF
TRBJ2-3,TRBV4-1,TRBD2,TGCGCCAGCAGCCCCGGAGGTAGCGGGACCTATAGCACAGATACGCAGTATTTT,CASSPGGSGTYSTDTQYF
TRBJ2-7,TRBV5-3,-,TGTGCCAGAAGCTTGGTGGGGGTCAGGGGACCATTCTACGAGCAGTACTTC,CARSLVGVRGPFYEQYF
TRBJ2-2,TRBV27,TRBD2,TGTGCCAGCAGTTCACCCCAGCGGGGGGGCCAAACCGGGGAGCTGTTTTTT,CASSSPQRGGQTGELFF
TRBJ2-3,TRBV7-9,TRBD2,TGTGCCAGCAGCTTAGGTTGGAGCGGGAGGGATTCAGATACGCAGTATTTT,CASSLGWSGRDSDTQYF
TRBJ2-3,TRBV5-1,TRBD1,TGCGCCAGCAGCTTCGGTGACAGGGCAAGCACAGATACGCAGTATTTT,CASSFGDRASTDTQYF
TRBJ2-7,TRBV5-1,-,TGCGCCAGCAGCCTGAATTGGGGCGAGCAGTACTTC,CASSLNWGEQYF
TRBJ2-3,TRBV13,-,TGTGCCAGCAGCGCCGGGGGCACAGATACGCAGTATTTT,CASSAGGTDTQYF
TRBJ1-2,TRBV23-1,TRBD1,TGCGCCAGCAGTCAAGAAACAGGGGAGGGTGGCTACACCTTC,CASSQETGEGGYTF
TRBJ2-5,TRBV18,-,TGTGCCAGCTCACCAGGGACAAAAGAGACCCAGTACTTC,CASSPGTKETQYF